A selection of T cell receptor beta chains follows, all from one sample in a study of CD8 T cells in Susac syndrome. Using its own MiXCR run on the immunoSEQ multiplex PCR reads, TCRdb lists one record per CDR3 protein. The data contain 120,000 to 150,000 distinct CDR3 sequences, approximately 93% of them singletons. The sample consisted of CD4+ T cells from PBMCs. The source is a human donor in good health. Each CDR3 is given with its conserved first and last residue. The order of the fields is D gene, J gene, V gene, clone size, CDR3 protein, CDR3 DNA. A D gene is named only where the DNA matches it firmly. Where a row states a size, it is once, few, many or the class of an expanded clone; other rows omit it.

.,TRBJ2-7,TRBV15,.,CATSRDRRATSYEQYF,TGTGCCACCAGCAGAGACCGCCGGGCGACCTCCTACGAGCAGTACTTC
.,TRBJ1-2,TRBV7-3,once,CASSPGPGWSGYTF,TGTGCCAGCAGCCCAGGGCCGGGGTGGAGTGGCTACACCTTC
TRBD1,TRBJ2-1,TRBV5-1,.,CASSLALGTASSSYNEQFF,TGCGCCAGCAGCTTGGCCCTTGGGACAGCCTCGAGCTCCTACAATGAGCAGTTCTTC
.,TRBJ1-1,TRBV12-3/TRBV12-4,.,CASSSYTGVDTEAFF,TGTGCCAGCAGTTCCTACACGGGGGTGGACACTGAAGCTTTCTTT
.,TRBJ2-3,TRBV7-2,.,CASAISHNTDTQYF,TGTGCCAGCGCTATCTCTCACAACACAGATACGCAGTATTTT
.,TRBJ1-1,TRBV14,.,CASSQEKGSNTEAFF,TGTGCCAGCAGCCAAGAAAAGGGTTCGAACACTGAAGCTTTCTTT
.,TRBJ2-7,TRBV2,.,CASSEALGWYEQYF,TGTGCCAGCAGTGAAGCGCTGGGGTGGTACGAGCAGTACTTC
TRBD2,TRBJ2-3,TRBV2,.,CASSSGLGRFTDTQYF,TGTGCCAGCAGTTCCGGACTAGGGAGATTCACAGATACGCAGTATTTT
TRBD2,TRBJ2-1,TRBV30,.,CAWRRLAGDFNEQFF,TGTGCCTGGAGGAGACTAGCGGGAGATTTCAATGAGCAGTTCTTC
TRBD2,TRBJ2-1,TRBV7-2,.,CASSLAASGRGHSYNEQFF,TGTGCCAGCAGCTTAGCCGCTAGCGGGAGAGGGCACTCCTACAATGAGCAGTTCTTC
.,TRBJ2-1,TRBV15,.,CATSRLSGWDHYNEQFF,TGTGCCACCAGCAGGTTGAGCGGGTGGGACCACTACAATGAGCAGTTCTTC
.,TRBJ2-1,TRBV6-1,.,CASSGPELGVHEQFF,TGTGCCAGCAGTGGGCCGGAGTTGGGGGTCCATGAGCAGTTCTTC
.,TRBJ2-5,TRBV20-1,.,CSARRSGHDSRETQYF,TGCAGTGCTAGAAGGAGCGGGCATGACTCAAGGGAGACCCAGTACTTC
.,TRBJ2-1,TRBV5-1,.,CASSYDTAYNEQFF,TGCGCCAGCAGCTACGATACAGCCTACAATGAGCAGTTCTTC
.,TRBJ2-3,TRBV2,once,CASSEALSTDTQYF,TGTGCCAGCAGTGAAGCGCTCAGCACAGATACGCAGTATTTT
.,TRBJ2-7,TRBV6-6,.,CASRRTYEQYF,TGTGCCAGCAGACGTACCTACGAGCAGTACTTC
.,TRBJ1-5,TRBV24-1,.,CATSDRTVGGEPQHF,TGTGCCACCAGTGACCGGACGGTAGGAGGGGAGCCCCAGCATTTT
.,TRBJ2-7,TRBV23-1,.,CASSRTNYEQYF,TGCGCCAGCAGTCGCACCAACTACGAGCAGTACTTC
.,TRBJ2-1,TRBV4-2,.,CASSQQDERDSLYNEQFF,TGTGCCAGCAGCCAACAAGATGAAAGGGATTCCCTCTACAATGAGCAGTTCTTC
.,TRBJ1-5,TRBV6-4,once,CASPQGGQPQHF,TGTGCCAGTCCACAGGGAGGTCAGCCCCAGCATTTT
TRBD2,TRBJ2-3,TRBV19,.,CASSIQGAGGRTDTQYF,TGTGCCAGTAGTATACAAGGAGCGGGAGGTCGAACAGATACGCAGTATTTT
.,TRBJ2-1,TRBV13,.,CASSSARLGRGFINEQFF,TGTGCCAGCAGCTCGGCTCGACTAGGCCGGGGTTTTATAAATGAGCAGTTCTTC
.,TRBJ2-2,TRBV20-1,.,CSAPGAYTGELFF,TGCAGTGCTCCAGGGGCCTACACCGGGGAGCTGTTTTTT
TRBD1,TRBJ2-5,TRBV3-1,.,CASGQGAQETQYF,TGTGCCAGCGGACAGGGGGCGCAAGAGACCCAGTACTTC
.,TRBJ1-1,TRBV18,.,CASSPRGQNTEAFF,TGTGCCAGCTCACCACGGGGACAGAACACTGAAGCTTTCTTT
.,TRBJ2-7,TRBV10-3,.,CAISESGTGIYEQYF,TGTGCCATCAGTGAGTCTGGGACCGGGATTTACGAGCAGTACTTC
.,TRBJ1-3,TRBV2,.,CASTDLGHLLSGNTIYF,TGTGCCAGCACTGATCTAGGACATCTACTCTCTGGAAACACCATATATTTT
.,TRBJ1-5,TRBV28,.,CASSFEPNQPQHF,TGTGCCAGCAGTTTCGAGCCGAATCAGCCCCAGCATTTT
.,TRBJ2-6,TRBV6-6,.,CAAGSSGANVLTF,TGTGCCGCAGGGAGTTCTGGGGCCAACGTCCTGACTTTC
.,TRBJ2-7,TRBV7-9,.,CASSSSGTKYEQYF,TGTGCCAGCAGCAGTTCCGGGACAAAGTACGAGCAGTACTTC
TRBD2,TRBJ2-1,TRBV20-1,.,CSADRGGGSRGEQFF,TGCAGTGCTGACCGGGGGGGCGGGAGTCGGGGTGAGCAGTTCTTC
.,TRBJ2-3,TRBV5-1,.,CASSLVADHTDTQYF,TGCGCCAGCAGCTTGGTGGCAGACCACACAGATACGCAGTATTTT
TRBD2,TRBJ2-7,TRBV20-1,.,CSAGGGSGSFFREQYF,TGCAGTGCCGGTGGGGGTAGCGGGAGCTTTTTTCGCGAGCAGTACTTC
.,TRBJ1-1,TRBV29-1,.,CSILENTEAFF,TGCAGCATTTTAGAGAACACTGAAGCTTTCTTT
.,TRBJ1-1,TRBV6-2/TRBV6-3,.,CASSYPQRNTEAFF,TGTGCCAGCAGTTACCCCCAAAGGAACACTGAAGCTTTCTTT
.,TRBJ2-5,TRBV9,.,CASSVGPGRETQYF,TGTGCCAGCAGCGTAGGACCGGGGAGAGAGACCCAGTACTTC
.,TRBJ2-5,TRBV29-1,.,CSVSGLIGETQYF,TGCAGCGTTTCGGGGCTGATCGGAGAGACCCAGTACTTC
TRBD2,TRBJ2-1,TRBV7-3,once,CASSSSGRGNNEQFF,TGTGCCAGCAGCTCAAGCGGGAGGGGAAACAATGAGCAGTTCTTC
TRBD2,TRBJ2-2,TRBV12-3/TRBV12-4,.,CASSPGLAANTGELFF,TGTGCCAGCAGCCCGGGACTAGCGGCGAACACCGGGGAGCTGTTTTTT
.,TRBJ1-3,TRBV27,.,CASSLSARNTIYF,TGTGCCAGCAGTTTATCCGCCCGAAACACCATATATTTT
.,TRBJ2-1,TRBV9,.,CASSVAKGYDYNEQFF,TGTGCCAGCAGCGTAGCTAAGGGGTATGACTACAATGAGCAGTTCTTC
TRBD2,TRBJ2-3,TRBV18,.,CASSQGLASTQYF,TGTGCCAGCTCACAGGGACTAGCTTCTACGCAGTATTTT
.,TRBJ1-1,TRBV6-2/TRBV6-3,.,CASSRGPWRTEAFF,TGTGCCAGCAGTCGAGGGCCCTGGAGGACTGAAGCTTTCTTT
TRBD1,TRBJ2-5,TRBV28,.,CASSFSDREETQYF,TGTGCCAGCAGTTTTTCGGACAGGGAAGAGACCCAGTACTTC
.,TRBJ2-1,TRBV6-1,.,CASRFVDNEQFF,TGTGCCAGCAGATTTGTGGACAATGAGCAGTTCTTC
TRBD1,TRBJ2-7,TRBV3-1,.,CASSQSDRAYEQYF,TGTGCCAGCAGCCAGTCGGACAGGGCCTACGAGCAGTACTTC
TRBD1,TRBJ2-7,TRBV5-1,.,CASSYQGASYEQYF,TGCGCCAGCAGCTATCAGGGGGCCTCCTACGAGCAGTACTTC
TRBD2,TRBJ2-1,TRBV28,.,CASSQFSGRAPYNEQFF,TGTGCCAGCAGTCAGTTTAGCGGGAGGGCCCCCTACAATGAGCAGTTCTTC
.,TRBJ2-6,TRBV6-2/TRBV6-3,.,CASTNPRNVLTF,TGTGCCAGCACCAACCCGCGTAACGTCCTGACTTTC
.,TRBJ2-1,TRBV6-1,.,CASRHPRDGYNEQFF,TGTGCCAGCAGACACCCCCGGGACGGCTACAATGAGCAGTTCTTC
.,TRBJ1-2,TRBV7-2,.,CASNRRGVPYGYTF,TGTGCCAGCAACCGAAGGGGGGTTCCCTATGGCTACACCTTC
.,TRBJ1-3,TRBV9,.,CASSAWGRSGNTIYF,TGTGCCAGCAGCGCCTGGGGCCGCTCTGGAAACACCATATATTTT
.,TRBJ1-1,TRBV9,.,CASSVAQISLNTEAFF,TGTGCCAGCAGCGTAGCACAGATCTCCCTAAACACTGAAGCTTTCTTT
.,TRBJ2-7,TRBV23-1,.,CASSQGHARPYEQYF,TGCGCCAGCAGTCAGGGACATGCGCGCCCCTACGAGCAGTACTTC
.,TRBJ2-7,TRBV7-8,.,CASSLNTGTPYEQYF,TGTGCCAGCAGCTTAAACACAGGGACCCCCTACGAGCAGTACTTC